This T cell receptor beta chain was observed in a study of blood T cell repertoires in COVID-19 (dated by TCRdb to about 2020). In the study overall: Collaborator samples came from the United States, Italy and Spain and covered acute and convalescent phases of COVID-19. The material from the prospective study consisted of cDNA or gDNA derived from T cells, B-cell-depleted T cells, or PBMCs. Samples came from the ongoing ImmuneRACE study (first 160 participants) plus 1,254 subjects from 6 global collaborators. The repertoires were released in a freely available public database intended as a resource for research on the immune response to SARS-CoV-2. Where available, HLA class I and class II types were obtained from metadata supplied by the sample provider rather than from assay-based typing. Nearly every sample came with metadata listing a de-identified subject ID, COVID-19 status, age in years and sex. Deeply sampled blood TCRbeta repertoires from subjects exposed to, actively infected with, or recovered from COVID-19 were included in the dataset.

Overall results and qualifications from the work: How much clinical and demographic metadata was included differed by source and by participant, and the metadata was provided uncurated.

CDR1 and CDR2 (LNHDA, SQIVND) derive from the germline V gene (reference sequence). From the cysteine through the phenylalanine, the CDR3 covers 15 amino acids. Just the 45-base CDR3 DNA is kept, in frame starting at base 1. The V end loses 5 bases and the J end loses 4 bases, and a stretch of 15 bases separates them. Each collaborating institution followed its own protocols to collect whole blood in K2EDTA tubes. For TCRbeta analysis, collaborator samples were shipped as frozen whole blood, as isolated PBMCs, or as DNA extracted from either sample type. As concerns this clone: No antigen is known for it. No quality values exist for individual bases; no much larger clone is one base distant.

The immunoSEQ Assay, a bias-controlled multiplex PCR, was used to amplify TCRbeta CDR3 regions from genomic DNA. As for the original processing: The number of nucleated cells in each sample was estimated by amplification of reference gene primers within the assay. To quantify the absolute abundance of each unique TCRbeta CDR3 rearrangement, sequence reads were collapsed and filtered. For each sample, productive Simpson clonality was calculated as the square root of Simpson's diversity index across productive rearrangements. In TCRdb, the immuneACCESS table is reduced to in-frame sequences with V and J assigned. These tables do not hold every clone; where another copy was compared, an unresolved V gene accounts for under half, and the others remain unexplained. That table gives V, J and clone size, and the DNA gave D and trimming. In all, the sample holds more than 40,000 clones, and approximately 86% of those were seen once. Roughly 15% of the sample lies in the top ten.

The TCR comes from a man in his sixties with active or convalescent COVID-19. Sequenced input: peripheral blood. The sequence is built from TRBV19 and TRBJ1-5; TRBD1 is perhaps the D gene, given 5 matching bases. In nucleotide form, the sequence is TGTGCCAGTAGTGCCGGACGGGGGGGAAATCAGCCCCAGCATTTT. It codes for CASSAGRGGNQPQHF. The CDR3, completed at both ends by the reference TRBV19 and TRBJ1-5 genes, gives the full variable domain DGGITQSPKYLFRKEGQNVTLSCEQNLNHDAMYWYRQDPGQGLRLIYYSQIVNDFQKGDIAEGYSVSREKKESFPLTVTSAQKNPTAFYLCASSAGRGGNQPQHFGDGTRLSIL.